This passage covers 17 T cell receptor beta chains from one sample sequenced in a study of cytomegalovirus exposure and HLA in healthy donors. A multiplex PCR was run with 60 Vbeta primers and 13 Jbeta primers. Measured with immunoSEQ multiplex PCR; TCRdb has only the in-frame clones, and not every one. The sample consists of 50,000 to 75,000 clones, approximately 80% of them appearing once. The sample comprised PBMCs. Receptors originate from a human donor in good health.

The CDR3 reads CASSPRDRDRVGYGYTF. CDR3 DNA: TGTGCCAGCTCACCAAGGGACCGGGACAGGGTGGGCTATGGCTACACCTTC. The chain links TRBV18 to TRBJ1-2; 9 bases fit TRBD1. Germline CDR1 reads KGHSH; CDR2 reads LQKENI. J gave up 4 bases and V 2 bases, and 11 bases lay outside the gene matches. CDR3 length: 17 amino acids.

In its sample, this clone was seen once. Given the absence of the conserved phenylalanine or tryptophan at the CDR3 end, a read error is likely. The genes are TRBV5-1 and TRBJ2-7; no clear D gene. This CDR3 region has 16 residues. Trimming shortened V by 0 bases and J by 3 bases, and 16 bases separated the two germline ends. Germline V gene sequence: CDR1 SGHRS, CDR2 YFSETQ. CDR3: CASSLAPRPSLYEQYL. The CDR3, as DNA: TGCGCCAGCAGCTTGGCCCCGCGGCCCTCCCTCTACGAGCAGTACCTC.

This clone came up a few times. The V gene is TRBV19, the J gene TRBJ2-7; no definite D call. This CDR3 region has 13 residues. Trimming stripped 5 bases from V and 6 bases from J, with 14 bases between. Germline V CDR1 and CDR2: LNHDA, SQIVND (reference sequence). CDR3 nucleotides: TGTGCCAGTAGTTTGGGTCGGGTCAGCGAGCAGTACTTC. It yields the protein CASSLGRVSEQYF.

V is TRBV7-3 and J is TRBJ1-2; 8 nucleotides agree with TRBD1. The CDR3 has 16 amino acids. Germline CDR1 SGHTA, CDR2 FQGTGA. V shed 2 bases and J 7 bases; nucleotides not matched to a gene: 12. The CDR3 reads CASSLHAGGASGGYTF. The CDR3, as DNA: TGTGCCAGCAGCTTACATGCAGGGGGCGCGTCGGGTGGCTACACCTTC.

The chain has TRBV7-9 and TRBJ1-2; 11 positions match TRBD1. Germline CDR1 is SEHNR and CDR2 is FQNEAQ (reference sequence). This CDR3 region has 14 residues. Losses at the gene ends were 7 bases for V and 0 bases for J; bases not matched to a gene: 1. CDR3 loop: CASKGQGANYGYTF. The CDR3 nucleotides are TGTGCCAGCAAGGGACAGGGGGCTAACTATGGCTACACCTTC. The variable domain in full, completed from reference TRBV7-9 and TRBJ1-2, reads DTGVSQNPRHKITKRGQNVTFRCDPISEHNRLYWYRQTLGQGPEFLTYFQNEAQLEKSRLLSDRFSAERPKGSFSTLEIQRTEQGDSAMYLCASKGQGANYGYTFGSGTRLTVV.

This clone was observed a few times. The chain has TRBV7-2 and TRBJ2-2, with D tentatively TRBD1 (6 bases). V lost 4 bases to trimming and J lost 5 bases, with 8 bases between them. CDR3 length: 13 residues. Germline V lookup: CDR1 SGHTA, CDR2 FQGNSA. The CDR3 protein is CASSWGPTGELFF. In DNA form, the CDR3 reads TGTGCCAGCAGCTGGGGGCCTACCGGGGAGCTGTTTTTT.

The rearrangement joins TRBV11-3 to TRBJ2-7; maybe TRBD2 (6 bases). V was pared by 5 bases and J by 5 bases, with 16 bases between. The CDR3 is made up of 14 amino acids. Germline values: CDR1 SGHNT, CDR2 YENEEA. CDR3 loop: CASSRRRGGNEQYF. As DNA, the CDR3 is TGTGCCAGCAGCCGAAGGAGAGGAGGGAACGAGCAGTACTTC.

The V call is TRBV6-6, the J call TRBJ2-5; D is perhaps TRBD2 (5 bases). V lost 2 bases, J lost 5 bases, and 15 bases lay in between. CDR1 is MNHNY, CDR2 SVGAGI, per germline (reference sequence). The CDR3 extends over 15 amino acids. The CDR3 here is CASSYTRGTGETQYF. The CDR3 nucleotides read TGTGCCAGCAGTTACACCCGGGGTACCGGGGAGACCCAGTACTTC.

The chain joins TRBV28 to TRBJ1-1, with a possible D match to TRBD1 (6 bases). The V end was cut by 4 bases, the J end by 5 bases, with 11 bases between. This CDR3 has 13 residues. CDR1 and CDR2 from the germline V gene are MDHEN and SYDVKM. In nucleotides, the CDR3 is TGTGCCAGCAGTTCAGGGGTTGGGACTGAAGCTTTCTTT. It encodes CASSSGVGTEAFF.

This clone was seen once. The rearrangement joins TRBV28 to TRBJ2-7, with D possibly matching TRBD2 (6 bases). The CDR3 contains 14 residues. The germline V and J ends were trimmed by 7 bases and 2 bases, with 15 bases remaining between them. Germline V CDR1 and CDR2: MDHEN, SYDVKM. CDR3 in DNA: TGTGCCAGCACCCCGGGACTTACTACCTACGAGCAGTACTTC. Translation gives CASTPGLTTYEQYF.

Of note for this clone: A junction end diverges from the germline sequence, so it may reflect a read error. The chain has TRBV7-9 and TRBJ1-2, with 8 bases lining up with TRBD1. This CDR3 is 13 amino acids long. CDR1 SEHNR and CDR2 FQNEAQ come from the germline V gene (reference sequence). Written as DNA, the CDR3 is TGTTCCAGCACCAGACAGGGGTTCTATGGCTACACCTTC. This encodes CSSTRQGFYGYTF. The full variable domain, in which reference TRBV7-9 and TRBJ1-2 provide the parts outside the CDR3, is DTGVSQNPRHKITKRGQNVTFRCDPISEHNRLYWYRQTLGQGPEFLTYFQNEAQLEKSRLLSDRFSAERPKGSFSTLEIQRTEQGDSAMYLCSSTRQGFYGYTFGSGTRLTVV.

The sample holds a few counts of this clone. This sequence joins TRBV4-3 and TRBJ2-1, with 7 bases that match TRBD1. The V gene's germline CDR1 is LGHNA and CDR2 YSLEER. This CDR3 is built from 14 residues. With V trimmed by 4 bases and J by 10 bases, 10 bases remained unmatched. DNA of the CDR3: TGCGCCAGCAGCCGGGACACACAGGGGAACGAGCAGTTCTTC. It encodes CASSRDTQGNEQFF.

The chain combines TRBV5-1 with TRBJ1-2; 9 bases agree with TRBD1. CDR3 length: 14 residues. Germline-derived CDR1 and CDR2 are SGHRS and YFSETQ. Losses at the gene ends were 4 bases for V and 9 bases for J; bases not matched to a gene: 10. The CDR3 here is CASSLSGQGSSYTF. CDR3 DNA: TGCGCCAGCAGCCTATCAGGACAGGGGAGCAGCTACACCTTC.

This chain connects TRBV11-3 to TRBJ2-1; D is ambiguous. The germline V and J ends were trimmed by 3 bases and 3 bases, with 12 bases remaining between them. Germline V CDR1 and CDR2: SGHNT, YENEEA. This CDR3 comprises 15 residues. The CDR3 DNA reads TGTGCCAGCAGCTTTTTACGGCGGATCTACAATGAGCAGTTCTTC. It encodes CASSFLRRIYNEQFF.

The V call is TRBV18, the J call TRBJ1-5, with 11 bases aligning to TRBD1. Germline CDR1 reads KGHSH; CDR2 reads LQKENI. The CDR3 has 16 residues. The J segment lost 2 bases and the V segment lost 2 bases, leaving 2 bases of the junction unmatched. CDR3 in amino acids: CASSPGTGGGNQPQHF. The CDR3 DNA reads TGTGCCAGCTCACCAGGGACAGGGGGTGGCAATCAGCCCCAGCATTTT.

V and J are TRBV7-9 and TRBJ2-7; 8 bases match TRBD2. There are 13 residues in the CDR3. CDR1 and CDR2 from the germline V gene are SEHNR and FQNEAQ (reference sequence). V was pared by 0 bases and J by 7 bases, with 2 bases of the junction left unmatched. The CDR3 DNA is TGTGCCAGCAGCTTAGCGGGCGGGAGGGAGCAGTACTTC. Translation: CASSLAGGREQYF.

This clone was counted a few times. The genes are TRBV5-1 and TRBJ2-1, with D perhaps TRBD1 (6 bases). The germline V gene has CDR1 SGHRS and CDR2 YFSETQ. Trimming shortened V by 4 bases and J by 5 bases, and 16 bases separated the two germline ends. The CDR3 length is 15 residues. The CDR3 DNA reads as TGCGCCAGCAGCCTTAACTACGGGACAAACAATGAGCAGTTCTTC. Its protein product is CASSLNYGTNNEQFF.